This T cell receptor (beta chain) is drawn from a study of shared clonotypes between healthy human individuals. Background on the study: Serving as donors were two women and a few men, whose ages spanned 18 to 49. Three CD4 naive, three CD4 memory, two CD8 naive and one CD8 memory plate were used per donor.

Study-wide results and limits: When naive CD4 clonotypes were compared across a few donors, about 4.8% were shared.

Germline V gene data show CDR1 as SGHTA and CDR2 as FQGNSA. The germline V and J ends were trimmed by 6 bases and 6 bases, with 17 bases remaining between them. The CDR3 extends over 15 amino acids. Details on this clone: Its specificity is not known.

Profiled with immunoSEQ multiplex PCR; TCRdb holds only in-frame clones, not every one. The sample consists of approximately 1.1 million clones, approximately 80% of them appearing once. Sequencing was done on a sample of memory CD4+ T cells from PBMCs. The subset denotes: CD45RA-negative fraction. V is TRBV7-2 and J is TRBJ2-2; possibly TRBD2 for D (5 bases). This clonotype was obtained from a man aged 18 to 30 in good health. Some clones in this sample may be carry-over from other donors' samples. In DNA, the CDR3 is TGTGCCAGCAGTCGCGTTTTAAGTAGCGCCGGGGAGCTGTTTTTT. This translates into CASSRVLSSAGELFF.